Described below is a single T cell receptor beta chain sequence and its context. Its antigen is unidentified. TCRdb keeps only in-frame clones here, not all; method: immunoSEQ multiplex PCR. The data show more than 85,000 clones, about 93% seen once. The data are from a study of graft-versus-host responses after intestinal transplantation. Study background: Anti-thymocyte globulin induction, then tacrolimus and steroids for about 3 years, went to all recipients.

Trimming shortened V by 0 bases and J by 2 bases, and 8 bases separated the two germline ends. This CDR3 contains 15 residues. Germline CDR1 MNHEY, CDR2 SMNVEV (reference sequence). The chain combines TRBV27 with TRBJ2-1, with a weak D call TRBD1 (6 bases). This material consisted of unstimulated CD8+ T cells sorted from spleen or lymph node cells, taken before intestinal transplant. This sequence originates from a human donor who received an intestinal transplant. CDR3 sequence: CASSLSQGTYNEQFF. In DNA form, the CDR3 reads TGTGCCAGCAGTTTATCCCAGGGGACCTACAATGAGCAGTTCTTC.